The rows below give T cell receptor beta chains drawn from one sample of a study of blood T cell repertoires in COVID-19. Assay used: immunoSEQ multiplex PCR; TCRdb lists only in-frame clones, some missing. This repertoire shows 230,000 or so clones, about 79% found once; its top ten account for about 1.5%. The sample taken for sequencing was peripheral blood. The receptors come from a woman in her forties who had recovered from COVID-19. CDR3s include the opening cysteine and the closing phenylalanine or tryptophan. The D gene is left open where the match is weak. The listing skips clone size in some rows; elsewhere it reads once, few, many or a size class.

J gene,D gene,clone size,V gene,CDR3 length,CDR3 DNA,CDR3 protein
TRBJ2-3,.,.,TRBV5-1,14,TGCGCCAGCAGGGTACTTCTGAACACAGATACGCAGTATTTT,CASRVLLNTDTQYF
TRBJ2-7,TRBD2,.,TRBV10-3,14,TGTGCCATCAGAACTAGCGGGGGAAACTACGAGCAGTACTTC,CAIRTSGGNYEQYF
TRBJ2-1,TRBD1,.,TRBV7-3,15,TGTGCCAGCAGCTCGATCGGGACAGAGTACAATGAGCAGTTCTTC,CASSSIGTEYNEQFF
TRBJ2-7,.,.,TRBV18,13,TGTGCCAGCTCACCACACAGGGACTACGAGCAGTACTTC,CASSPHRDYEQYF
TRBJ2-7,.,few,TRBV9,15,TGTGCCAGCAGCCCCACTCCCGGGTCTCGCTACGAGCAGTACTTC,CASSPTPGSRYEQYF
TRBJ2-1,TRBD1,.,TRBV13,16,TGTGCCAGCAGCGCGCAGGGGGCAAGGGACTACAATGAGCAGTTCTTC,CASSAQGARDYNEQFF
TRBJ1-6,.,.,TRBV11-3,13,TGTGCCAGCACCCTCTCCTATAATTCACCCCTCCACTTT,CASTLSYNSPLHF
TRBJ2-3,.,.,TRBV5-5,12,TGTGCCAGCACCATGATAGCAGATACGCAGTATTTT,CASTMIADTQYF
TRBJ1-5,.,.,TRBV6-5,13,TGTGCCAGCACTCTCGCACCGGATCAGCCCCAGCATTTT,CASTLAPDQPQHF
TRBJ2-5,TRBD1,.,TRBV6-6,14,TGTGCCAGCACTGAATCGGGACAGCAAGAGACCCAGTACTTC,CASTESGQQETQYF
TRBJ2-2,TRBD1,.,TRBV7-8,13,TGTGCCAGCAGTTCACAGGGGTCGGGGGAGCTGTTTTTT,CASSSQGSGELFF
TRBJ1-1,.,.,TRBV27,14,TGTGCCAGCAGTTCTCATGCAGAGAACACTGAAGCTTTCTTT,CASSSHAENTEAFF
TRBJ2-1,TRBD2,.,TRBV3-1/TRBV3-2,19,TGTGCCAGCAGCCAAGACGTGACTAGCGGGGGGAGCTCCTACAATGAGCAGTTCTTC,CASSQDVTSGGSSYNEQFF
TRBJ2-4,TRBD1,.,TRBV4-2,19,TGTGCCAGCAGCCAAGATCGTAAAGGGGGCCGAGAGGCCAAAAACATTCAGTACTTC,CASSQDRKGGREAKNIQYF
TRBJ1-4,.,.,TRBV5-6,16,TGTGCCAGCAGCTTGGGACAGGATGCAACTAATGAAAAACTGTTTTTT,CASSLGQDATNEKLFF
TRBJ1-1,TRBD1,.,TRBV19,14,TGTGCCAGTAGTCGGGACAGGGCGGGTACTGAAGCTTTCTTT,CASSRDRAGTEAFF
TRBJ2-1,.,.,TRBV18,15,TGTGCCAGCTCACCACCCCGGGGAACCTACAATGAGCAGTTCTTC,CASSPPRGTYNEQFF
TRBJ1-6,.,.,TRBV3-1/TRBV3-2,15,TGTGCCACCAGGACGATCCGGGAAAGTGGATCACCCCTCCACTTT,CATRTIRESGSPLHF
TRBJ2-3,.,.,TRBV19,14,TGTGCCAGTAGTCGGGGGTATAGCACAGATACGCAGTATTTT,CASSRGYSTDTQYF
TRBJ1-3,.,.,TRBV3-1/TRBV3-2,15,TGTGCCAGCAGCCAAGATTCAGGGCGAGGAAACACCATATATTTT,CASSQDSGRGNTIYF
TRBJ2-1,TRBD2,once,TRBV16,18,TGTGCCAGCAGCCAACGGACTAGCGGGGGGGCCGGTGACAATGAGCAGTTCTTC,CASSQRTSGGAGDNEQFF
TRBJ2-2,.,.,TRBV7-9,15,TGTGCCAGCAGCCCAACGACAGTAAGGGACGGGGAGCTGTTTTTT,CASSPTTVRDGELFF
TRBJ2-5,TRBD1,.,TRBV7-3,15,TGTGCCAGCAGCACCAGGACAGGGGGCATGGAGACCCAGTACTTC,CASSTRTGGMETQYF
TRBJ1-1,.,.,TRBV14,14,TGTGCCAGCCGCCGGGCTTATACGAACACTGAAGCTTTCTTT,CASRRAYTNTEAFF
TRBJ2-7,.,.,TRBV18,15,TGTGCCAGCTCACCAAAGGTAGCGGTTTACTACGAGCAGTACTTC,CASSPKVAVYYEQYF
TRBJ2-1,TRBD1,.,TRBV18,15,TGTGCCAGCTCACCAGGGCAGGGGGTTCCCAATGAGCAGTTCTTC,CASSPGQGVPNEQFF
TRBJ2-7,TRBD1,once,TRBV7-9,14,TGTGCCAGCAGCTTTGGGACAGGGGGCTACGAGCAGTACTTC,CASSFGTGGYEQYF
TRBJ2-1,TRBD2,.,TRBV9,15,TGTGCCAGCAGCGTATTAAGCGGGGGGGTCAATGAGCAGTTCTTC,CASSVLSGGVNEQFF
TRBJ1-1,.,.,TRBV20-1,13,TGCAGTGCTAGTGCAGGGGTTGGCACTGAAGCTTTCTTT,CSASAGVGTEAFF
TRBJ1-1,.,.,TRBV5-1,14,TGCGCCAGCAGCTTCTTGGGACAGAACACTGAAGCTTTCTTT,CASSFLGQNTEAFF
TRBJ2-3,TRBD2,once,TRBV29-1,13,TGCAGCAGGACTAGCGGGGGAGGTGATACGCAGTATTTT,CSRTSGGGDTQYF
TRBJ1-5,.,.,TRBV6-6,14,TGTGCCAGCAGCCTTACAGGGATCAATCAGCCCCAGCATTTT,CASSLTGINQPQHF
TRBJ2-5,TRBD1,.,TRBV6-6,13,TGTGCCAGCAGGACAGGGGGGCACGAGACCCAGTACTTC,CASRTGGHETQYF
TRBJ2-2,TRBD2,.,TRBV3-1/TRBV3-2,15,TGTGCCACCCACCCTAGCGGGGGGGCCACCGGGGAGCTGTTTTTT,CATHPSGGATGELFF
TRBJ1-1,.,.,TRBV27,18,TGTGCCAGCAGTCCTACTCTCGGGACAAACATAATGAACACTGAAGCTTTCTTT,CASSPTLGTNIMNTEAFF
TRBJ1-1,.,.,TRBV3-1/TRBV3-2,12,TGTGCCAGCAGCCGCCTGGGCCGGGAAGCTTTCTTT,CASSRLGREAFF
TRBJ2-7,TRBD1,.,TRBV7-2,16,TGTGCCAGCAGCTTAGTTCACGGGACAGGGGGCGGCGAGCAGTACTTC,CASSLVHGTGGGEQYF
TRBJ1-2,.,.,TRBV6-6,14,TGTGCCAGCAGTTACAGGAGCCAGAACTATGGCTACACCTTC,CASSYRSQNYGYTF
TRBJ1-2,.,.,TRBV28,11,TGTGCCAGCAGTTCGGGACTTGGCTACACCTTC,CASSSGLGYTF
TRBJ1-5,.,.,TRBV12-3/TRBV12-4,13,TGTGCCAGCAGTTTAGACAGAAATCAGCCCCAGCATTTT,CASSLDRNQPQHF
TRBJ2-5,TRBD1,few,TRBV24-1,16,TGTGCCACCAGTGATTTCGGGCTACAGGGGGGAGAGACCCAGTACTTC,CATSDFGLQGGETQYF
TRBJ1-2,.,many,TRBV7-9,14,TGTGCCAGCAGCTTAACAGGGACTAACTATGGCTACACCTTC,CASSLTGTNYGYTF
TRBJ1-1,.,.,TRBV7-2,16,TGTGCCAGCAGCTTAGCGTTGGCGGGGGGCTTAACTGAAGCTTTCTTT,CASSLALAGGLTEAFF
TRBJ1-5,.,.,TRBV10-3,19,TGTGCCATCAGCGTCGCGGCGACAGGTGGGACCACCACCAATCAGCCCCAGCATTTT,CAISVAATGGTTTNQPQHF
TRBJ2-1,.,.,TRBV7-8,15,TGTGCCAGCAGCTTAGGAACAGGGAACTACAATGAGCAGTTCTTC,CASSLGTGNYNEQFF
TRBJ2-5,.,.,TRBV6-1,13,TGTGCCAGCAGTGATGGGGAGCGGGAGACCCAGTACTTC,CASSDGERETQYF
TRBJ2-2,TRBD1,once,TRBV7-9,17,TGTGCCAGCAGCTTAGCTAACCCGGGACAGGGGGCCGGGGAGCTGTTTTTT,CASSLANPGQGAGELFF
TRBJ1-1,TRBD1,.,TRBV18,17,TGTGCCAGCTCACCGGGGACAGGGGGCGGTGGGAACACTGAAGCTTTCTTT,CASSPGTGGGGNTEAFF
TRBJ1-2,TRBD1,.,TRBV19,18,TGTGCCAGTAGTACGTCCACCGGGACAGGGACATTTAACTATGGCTACACCTTC,CASSTSTGTGTFNYGYTF
TRBJ1-1,TRBD1,.,TRBV19,14,TGTGCCACCTTCAAGGGACAGGGGAACACTGAAGCTTTCTTT,CATFKGQGNTEAFF
TRBJ1-6,.,.,TRBV27,13,TGTGCCAGCAGGTCGAGACAGAATTCACCCCTCCACTTT,CASRSRQNSPLHF